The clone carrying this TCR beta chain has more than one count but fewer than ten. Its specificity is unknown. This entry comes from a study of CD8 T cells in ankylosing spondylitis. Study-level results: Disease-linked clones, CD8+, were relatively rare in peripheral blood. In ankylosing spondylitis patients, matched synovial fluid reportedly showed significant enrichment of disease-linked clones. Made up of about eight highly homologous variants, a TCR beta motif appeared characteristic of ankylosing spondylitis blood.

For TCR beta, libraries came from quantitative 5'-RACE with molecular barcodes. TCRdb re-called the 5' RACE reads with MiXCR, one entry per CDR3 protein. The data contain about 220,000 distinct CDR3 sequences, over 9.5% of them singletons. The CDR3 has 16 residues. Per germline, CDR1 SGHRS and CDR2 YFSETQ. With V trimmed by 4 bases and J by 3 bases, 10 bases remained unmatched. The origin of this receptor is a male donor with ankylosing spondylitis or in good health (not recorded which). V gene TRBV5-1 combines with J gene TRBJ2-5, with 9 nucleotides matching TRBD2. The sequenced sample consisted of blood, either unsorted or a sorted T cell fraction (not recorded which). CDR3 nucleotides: TGCGCCAGCAGCCCTGGACTAGCGAGAGCTGAAGAGACCCAGTACTTC. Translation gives CASSPGLARAEETQYF. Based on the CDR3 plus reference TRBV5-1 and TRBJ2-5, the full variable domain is KAGVTQTPRYLIKTRGQQVTLSCSPISGHRSVSWYQQTPGQGLQFLFEYFSETQRNKGNFPGRFSGRQFSNSRSEMNVSTLELGDSALYLCASSPGLARAEETQYFGPGTRLLVL.